The 15 T cell receptor beta chains presented below share a single source sample, sequenced in a study of identical twins. Via MiXCR, TCRdb re-called the 5' RACE reads, giving one row per CDR3 protein. In the table there are around 250,000 distinct CDR3 sequences, roughly 13% of which are singletons. Another study also made use of these data, one on yellow fever vaccine responses in identical twins.

The material sequenced was memory (CD45RO+) T cells sorted from blood. The receptor set was obtained from a woman younger than 30 in good health.

This clonotype was seen just once. This chain links TRBV5-1 with TRBJ1-2, with D uncertain. Trimming removed 0 bases at V and 7 bases at J, with 16 bases between. This CDR3 contains 15 residues. Looked up from germline, CDR1 is SGHRS and CDR2 is YFSETQ. The CDR3, as DNA: TGCGCCAGCAGCTTGGCAGCTCCGGGTGTCTCTGGCTACACCTTC. Amino acid sequence: CASSLAAPGVSGYTF. Complete variable domain (other parts from reference TRBV5-1 and TRBJ1-2): KAGVTQTPRYLIKTRGQQVTLSCSPISGHRSVSWYQQTPGQGLQFLFEYFSETQRNKGNFPGRFSGRQFSNSRSEMNVSTLELGDSALYLCASSLAAPGVSGYTFGSGTRLTVV.

This clonotype was counted only a few times. This chain joins TRBV2 and TRBJ2-1; D may be TRBD2 (5 bases). From germline, CDR1 is SNHLY and CDR2 FYNNEI. V was shortened by 6 bases and J by 6 bases, with 15 bases between the two germline ends. This CDR3 comprises 14 residues. This chain's CDR3 is CASRPPGKSNEQFF. In DNA, the CDR3 is TGTGCCAGCAGGCCCCCGGGGAAGAGCAATGAGCAGTTCTTC.

This clonotype has more than one count but fewer than ten. This sequence joins TRBV15 and TRBJ2-5; D is perhaps TRBD2 (5 bases). Trimming pared 0 bases from V and 4 bases from J, leaving 15 bases between. CDR3 length equals 16 residues. Germline lookup yields CDR1 LNHNV and CDR2 YYDKDF (reference sequence). CDR3 residues: CATSRDSLGVRETQYF. In DNA, the CDR3 is TGTGCCACCAGCAGAGATTCCCTGGGAGTAAGAGAGACCCAGTACTTC.

The J gene is TRBJ1-2, the V gene TRBV4-3; 8 bases map to TRBD1. Germline V CDR1 and CDR2: LGHNA, YSLEER. This CDR3 region has 14 residues. Trimming cost V 6 bases and J 4 bases; bases outside gene matches: 7. The CDR3 loop reads CASSQGATVYGYTF. The CDR3 DNA reads as TGCGCCAGCAGTCAGGGGGCCACGGTCTATGGCTACACCTTC.

This clonotype has only a few counts. The chain uses TRBV2 and TRBJ2-2, with TRBD2 matching over 15 bases. Germline V lookup: CDR1 SNHLY, CDR2 FYNNEI. The trim removed 4 bases at V and 7 bases at J, leaving 7 bases unmatched. The CDR3 is 17 residues long. DNA of the CDR3: TGTGCCAGCAGTGGGACTAGCGGGGGGGCCGGTAGCGGGGAGCTGTTTTTT. Protein product: CASSGTSGGAGSGELFF.

This CDR3 is CASSSELGHTGELFF. The CDR3 DNA is TGTGCCAGCAGTTCCGAACTAGGGCACACCGGGGAGCTGTTTTTT. The V call is TRBV12-3 or TRBV12-4, the J call TRBJ2-2; the D gene is possibly TRBD2 (5 bases). V gave up 4 bases and J gave up 3 bases, with 12 bases separating them. This CDR3 region has 15 residues.

This clonotype was recorded once. A read error may explain this, as a much larger clone is one base away. This chain connects TRBV3-1 to TRBJ2-7, with TRBD1 matching 9 bases. The CDR3 is made up of 15 amino acids. Germline V gene lookup returns CDR1 LGHDT and CDR2 YNNKEL (reference sequence). The DNA of the CDR3 is TGTGCCAGCAGCCAAGAAGGGACAGGGCTCTACGGGCAGTACTTC. This translates into CASSQEGTGLYGQYF.

This clonotype has at least ten counts. At one of its ends the junction is not consistent with the germline gene, which may arise from a read error. The gene calls are TRBV29-1 and TRBJ1-2, with D unclear. CDR1 and CDR2 (germline): SQVTM, ANQGSEA. The CDR3 sequence is 13 residues long. CDR3 coding DNA: TGCAGCGTTGAAGCGTTCTCTAAGTATGGCTACACCTTC. It codes for CSVEAFSKYGYTF.

The chain has TRBV7-3 and TRBJ1-1; 10 positions agree with TRBD1. Trimming at V came to 4 bases and at J to 4 bases, leaving 3 bases not matched to a gene. Germline V gene lookup returns CDR1 SGHTA and CDR2 FQGTGA. This CDR3 comprises 14 residues. The CDR3 region has the DNA TGTGCCAGCAGCTCAAGGACAGGGGGCACTGAAGCTTTCTTT. This codes for CASSSRTGGTEAFF.

This clonotype was seen a few times. The chain combines TRBV5-1 with TRBJ2-7; 7 bases agree with TRBD1. Germline V gene sequence: CDR1 SGHRS, CDR2 YFSETQ. V lost 4 bases, J lost 1 base, and 8 bases stayed unmatched. There are 15 residues in the CDR3. CDR3 amino acids: CASSRNQGESYEQYF. The CDR3 bases are TGCGCCAGCAGCAGAAATCAGGGGGAATCCTACGAGCAGTACTTC.

The rearrangement joins TRBV20-1 to TRBJ2-2; a weak D match, TRBD1 (5 bases). V was cut by 0 bases and J by 0 bases, with 14 bases left in between. CDR1 and CDR2 (germline): DFQATT, SNEGSKA (reference sequence). The CDR3 length is 17 residues. The chain's CDR3 is CSARETGRDTNTGELFF. CDR3 DNA: TGCAGTGCTAGAGAAACAGGTAGGGATACGAACACCGGGGAGCTGTTTTTT.

This clonotype has ten or more counts. For the CDR3, the DNA is TGTGCCAGCAGTGTAGTAGGTTTTGGGGCCAACGTCCTGACTTTC. It encodes CASSVVGFGANVLTF. The chain employs TRBV12-3 or TRBV12-4 and TRBJ2-6; no clear D. This CDR3 is 15 amino acids long. V was pared by 5 bases and J by 3 bases, with 11 bases between.

The chain carries TRBV30 and TRBJ1-1, with unresolved D. The germline V gene encodes CDR1 GTSNPN and CDR2 SVGIG (reference sequence). V was shortened by 1 base and J by 7 bases, with 7 bases between the two germline ends. The CDR3 consists of 11 residues. CDR3 nucleotide sequence: TGTGCCTGGAGTGGGCATATTGAAGCTTTCTTT. Protein sequence: CAWSGHIEAFF.

This clonotype was seen a handful of times. The chain links TRBV29-1 to TRBJ2-1; D tentatively reads TRBD1 or TRBD2 (5 bases each). V lost 4 bases and J lost 6, with 10 bases in between. CDR1 and CDR2 from the germline V gene are SQVTM and ANQGSEA. The CDR3 runs to 12 residues. In DNA, the CDR3 is TGCAGCGTTGGGGACGGGACCAATGAGCAGTTCTTC. This translates into CSVGDGTNEQFF.

In this sample, this clonotype turned up a few times. The chain couples TRBV5-1 to TRBJ2-2, with 8 bases matching TRBD1. J gave up 3 bases and V 5 bases, and 6 bases lay outside the gene matches. This CDR3 is built from 15 residues. Germline V lookup: CDR1 SGHRS, CDR2 YFSETQ. The CDR3 bases are TGCGCCAGCAGAAAACCGGGACAGGACACCGGGGAGCTGTTTTTT. Protein sequence: CASRKPGQDTGELFF.